The rows below give T cell receptor beta chains drawn from one sample of a study of blood T cell repertoires in COVID-19. The method was immunoSEQ multiplex PCR; TCRdb's version includes in-frame clones alone and lacks a portion of them. The profile shows some 390,000 clones, around 87% of them singletons. Sequencing was performed on peripheral blood. Receptors originate from a woman aged 60-75 years with COVID-19, enrolled during active disease. The CDR3 runs from the conserved cysteine through the conserved F or W. A D gene is named only where the DNA matches it firmly. A clone size is listed for some rows: how often the clone was seen (once, few, many), or a class if it is expanded.

v_call	clone_size	j_call	d_call	cdr3_nt	cdr3_aa
TRBV29-1	NA	TRBJ2-1	NA	TGCAGCGTTGAAGATAGAGCGGAGAATTCCTACAATGAGCAGTTCTTC	CSVEDRAENSYNEQFF
TRBV6-5	NA	TRBJ2-1	NA	TGTGCCAGCTCCGAGGCCAGAACGGCGTGGAATGAGCAGTTCTTC	CASSEARTAWNEQFF
TRBV15	few	TRBJ1-2	TRBD1	TGTGCCACCAGCAGAGATCTGACAGGGTCCTTCGGCTACACCTTC	CATSRDLTGSFGYTF
TRBV6-5	NA	TRBJ1-4	NA	TGTGCCAGCAGCCGACGGGTCCCTAATGAAAAACTGTTTTTT	CASSRRVPNEKLFF
TRBV28	few	TRBJ2-1	NA	TGTGCCAGCAGTATCCGGGGAAGGTTTAATGAGCAGTTCTTC	CASSIRGRFNEQFF
TRBV29-1	NA	TRBJ2-1	TRBD1	TGCAGCGTCCTGACAGGGGCGTATAATGAGCAGTTCTTC	CSVLTGAYNEQFF
TRBV5-1	NA	TRBJ1-2	TRBD1	TGCGCCAGCAGCCCCGGGGCAGGGGGCGCAGACTATGGCTACACCTTC	CASSPGAGGADYGYTF
TRBV2	NA	TRBJ2-5	TRBD2	TGTGCCAGCAGTGAGGGACTAGCGGGGGACCAAGAGACCCAGTACTTC	CASSEGLAGDQETQYF
TRBV4-2	NA	TRBJ2-7	TRBD2	TGTGCCAGCAGCCACGTAGGAGCGGGGGGGAACTACGAGCAGTACTTC	CASSHVGAGGNYEQYF
TRBV18	NA	TRBJ2-7	TRBD1	TGTGCCAGCTCAAGTGGGCAGGGGGCCTACGAGCAGTACTTC	CASSSGQGAYEQYF
TRBV12-5	NA	TRBJ2-1	TRBD1	TGTGCTAGTGTAAAGGACAGGGGGCCTGATGAGCAGTTCTTC	CASVKDRGPDEQFF
TRBV2	NA	TRBJ1-1	NA	TGTGCCAGCAGTATACAGGTGAACACTGAAGCTTTCTTT	CASSIQVNTEAFF
TRBV5-1	NA	TRBJ1-3	TRBD1	TGCGCCAGCAGCTCGACAGGGGGCAAGGACACCATATATTTT	CASSSTGGKDTIYF
TRBV29-1	NA	TRBJ1-2	NA	TGCAGCGTCGACCAGACAGCTTATGGCTACACCTTC	CSVDQTAYGYTF
TRBV20-1	NA	TRBJ2-7	NA	TGCAGTGCTAGTTCTGGGGGCCTAGGCGAGCAGTACTTC	CSASSGGLGEQYF
TRBV5-8	NA	TRBJ2-7	TRBD2	TGTGCCAGCAGCTTGGGGCGGGGGAGATCCTACGAGCAGTACTTC	CASSLGRGRSYEQYF
TRBV10-3	NA	TRBJ2-5	TRBD2	TGTGCCATCAGCCCGAGAGGACTAGCGGGGGGGCGAGAGACCCAGTACTTC	CAISPRGLAGGRETQYF
TRBV27	NA	TRBJ1-1	NA	TGTGCCAGCAGTACGGGGGGGGCGATGGGCACTGAAGCTTTCTTT	CASSTGGAMGTEAFF
TRBV6-2/TRBV6-3	NA	TRBJ2-7	TRBD1	TGTGCCAGCAGTTCCCTCCGGACAGGGGGTTACGAGCAGTACTTC	CASSSLRTGGYEQYF
TRBV19	NA	TRBJ2-1	TRBD2	TGTGCCAGCGGTTTCGGGGGGGCACCTTACAATGAGCAGTTCTTC	CASGFGGAPYNEQFF
TRBV9	once	TRBJ2-3	NA	TGTGCCAGCAGCGTAGGCGGGAACACAGATACGCAGTATTTT	CASSVGGNTDTQYF
TRBV30	NA	TRBJ1-6	NA	TGTGCCTGGAGTAATTTTAGGGGAAATAATTCACCCCTCCACTTT	CAWSNFRGNNSPLHF
TRBV29-1	NA	TRBJ2-1	NA	TGCAGCGTGCGGGCAGGGGTAGATGAGCAGTTCTTC	CSVRAGVDEQFF
TRBV7-9	NA	TRBJ1-5	NA	TGTGCCAGCAGCTTAAACGGGTATCAGCCCCAGCATTTT	CASSLNGYQPQHF
TRBV28	NA	TRBJ1-1	NA	TGTGCCAGCAGTGGGACACCGGAGGTAGCTTTCTTT	CASSGTPEVAFF
TRBV9	NA	TRBJ1-1	NA	TGTGCCAGCAGCCCATCCGGGGTTAACACTGAAGCTTTCTTT	CASSPSGVNTEAFF
TRBV12-5	once	TRBJ1-1	NA	TGTGCTAGTGGTCACGGACAGTCCTATGCTTTCTTT	CASGHGQSYAFF
TRBV3-1/TRBV3-2	few	TRBJ1-2	NA	TGTGCCAGCACCTCAAGCCAGGGAGGCTATGGCTACACCTTC	CASTSSQGGYGYTF
TRBV6-5	few	TRBJ1-1	NA	TGTGCCAGCAGTTTGTCAGGGCGCACTGAAGCTTTCTTT	CASSLSGRTEAFF
TRBV6-5	NA	TRBJ2-5	NA	TGTGCCAGCAGTTACTCGAATCCTAGCCAAGGCGGGACCCAGTACTTC	CASSYSNPSQGGTQYF
TRBV3-1/TRBV3-2	once	TRBJ2-7	NA	TGTGCCAGCAGCCATTCAGGGCGCTACGAGCAGTACTTC	CASSHSGRYEQYF
TRBV2	NA	TRBJ1-2	TRBD1	TGTGCCAGCGGCTTGGGACAGGGCTATGGCTACACCTTC	CASGLGQGYGYTF
TRBV5-8	NA	TRBJ1-1	NA	TGTGCCAGCAGCCGGGCGGGGGAAGCTTTCTTT	CASSRAGEAFF
TRBV7-2	NA	TRBJ1-5	TRBD1	TGTGCCAGCAGTACCGGGACAGCCTATAGCAATCAGCCCCAGCATTTT	CASSTGTAYSNQPQHF